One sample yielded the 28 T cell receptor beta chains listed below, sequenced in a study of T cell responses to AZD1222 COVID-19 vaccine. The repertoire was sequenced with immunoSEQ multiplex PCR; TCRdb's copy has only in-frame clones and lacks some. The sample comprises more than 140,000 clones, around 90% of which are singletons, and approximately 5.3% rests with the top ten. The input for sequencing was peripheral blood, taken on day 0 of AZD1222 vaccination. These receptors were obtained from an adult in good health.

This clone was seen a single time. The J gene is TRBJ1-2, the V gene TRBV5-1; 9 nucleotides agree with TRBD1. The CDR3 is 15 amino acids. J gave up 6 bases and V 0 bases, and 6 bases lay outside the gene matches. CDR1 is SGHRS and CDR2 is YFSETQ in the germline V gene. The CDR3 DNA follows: TGCGCCAGCAGCTTGGCCGGACAGGGGAAAGATGGCTACACCTTC. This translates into CASSLAGQGKDGYTF.

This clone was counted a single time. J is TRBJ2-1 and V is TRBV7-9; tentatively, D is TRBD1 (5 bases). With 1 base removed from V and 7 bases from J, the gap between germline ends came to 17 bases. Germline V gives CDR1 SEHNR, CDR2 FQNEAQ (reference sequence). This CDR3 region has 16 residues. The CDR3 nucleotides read TGTGCCAGCAGCTTAGGTCTAAGGGGTTCCACGAATGAGCAGTTCTTC. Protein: CASSLGLRGSTNEQFF.

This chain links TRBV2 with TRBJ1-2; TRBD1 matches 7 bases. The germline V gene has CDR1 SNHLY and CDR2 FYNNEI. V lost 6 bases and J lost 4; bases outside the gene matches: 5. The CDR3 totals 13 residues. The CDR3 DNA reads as TGTGCCAGCAGGAAGGGGGCAGGCTATGGCTACACCTTC. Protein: CASRKGAGYGYTF.

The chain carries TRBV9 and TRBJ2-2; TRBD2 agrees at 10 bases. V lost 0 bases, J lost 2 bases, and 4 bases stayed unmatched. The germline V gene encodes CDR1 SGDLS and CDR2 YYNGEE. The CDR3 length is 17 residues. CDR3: CASSVEWTSGNTGELFF. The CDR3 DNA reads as TGTGCCAGCAGCGTAGAATGGACTAGCGGTAACACCGGGGAGCTGTTTTTT.

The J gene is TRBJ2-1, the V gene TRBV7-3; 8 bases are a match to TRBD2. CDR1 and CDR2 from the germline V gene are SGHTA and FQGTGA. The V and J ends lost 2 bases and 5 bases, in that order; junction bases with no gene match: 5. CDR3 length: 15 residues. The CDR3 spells CASSLWSGGDNEQFF. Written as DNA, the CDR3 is TGTGCCAGCAGCTTATGGAGCGGGGGAGACAATGAGCAGTTCTTC.

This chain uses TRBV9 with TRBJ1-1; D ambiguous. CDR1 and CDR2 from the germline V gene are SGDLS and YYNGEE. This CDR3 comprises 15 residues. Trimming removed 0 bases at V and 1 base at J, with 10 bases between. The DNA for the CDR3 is TGTGCCAGCAGCGTAGATCCCGATGGGAACACTGAAGCTTTCTTT. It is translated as CASSVDPDGNTEAFF.

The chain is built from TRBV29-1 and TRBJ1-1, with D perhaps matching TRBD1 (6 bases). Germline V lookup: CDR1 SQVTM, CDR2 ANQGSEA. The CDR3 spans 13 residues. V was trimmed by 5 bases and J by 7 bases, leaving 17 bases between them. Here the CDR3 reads CSVRSWGPDEAFF. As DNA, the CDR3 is TGCAGCGTTCGTTCTTGGGGGCCTGATGAAGCTTTCTTT.

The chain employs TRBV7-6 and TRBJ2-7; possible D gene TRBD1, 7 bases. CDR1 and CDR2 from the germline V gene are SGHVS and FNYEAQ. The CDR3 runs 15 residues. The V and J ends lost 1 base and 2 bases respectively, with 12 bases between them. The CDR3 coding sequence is TGTGCCAGCAGCTTAGACCAGGGGGGCGCCTACGAGCAGTACTTC. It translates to CASSLDQGGAYEQYF.

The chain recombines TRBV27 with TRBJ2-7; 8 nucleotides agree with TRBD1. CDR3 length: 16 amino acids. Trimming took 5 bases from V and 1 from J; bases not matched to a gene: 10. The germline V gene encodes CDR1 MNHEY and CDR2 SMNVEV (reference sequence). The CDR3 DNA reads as TGTGCCAGCAGTCGAGACCAGGGGGCTGTTTCCTACGAGCAGTACTTC. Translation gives CASSRDQGAVSYEQYF.

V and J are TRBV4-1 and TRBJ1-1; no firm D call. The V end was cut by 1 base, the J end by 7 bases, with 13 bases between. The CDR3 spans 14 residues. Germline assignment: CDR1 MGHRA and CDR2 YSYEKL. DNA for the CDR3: TGCGCCAGCAGCCAAGTCGCCCTTAGGGTTGAAGCTTTCTTT. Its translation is CASSQVALRVEAFF.

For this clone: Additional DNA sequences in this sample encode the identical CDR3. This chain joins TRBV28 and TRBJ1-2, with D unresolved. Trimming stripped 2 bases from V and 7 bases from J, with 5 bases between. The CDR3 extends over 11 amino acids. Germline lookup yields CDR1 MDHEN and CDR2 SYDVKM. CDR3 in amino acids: CASSLGRGYTF. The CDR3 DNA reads TGTGCCAGCAGTTTAGGTCGTGGCTACACCTTC.

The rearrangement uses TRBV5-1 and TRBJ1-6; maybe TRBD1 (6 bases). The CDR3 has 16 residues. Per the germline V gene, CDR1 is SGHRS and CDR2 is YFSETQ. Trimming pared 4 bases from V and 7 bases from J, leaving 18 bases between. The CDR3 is CASSPGHSVVNSPLHF. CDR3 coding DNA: TGCGCCAGCAGCCCGGGACACAGCGTGGTCAATTCACCCCTCCACTTT.

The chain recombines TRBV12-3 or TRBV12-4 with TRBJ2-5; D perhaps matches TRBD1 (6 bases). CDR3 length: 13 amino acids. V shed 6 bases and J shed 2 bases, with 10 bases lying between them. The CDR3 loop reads CASRRTEQETQYF. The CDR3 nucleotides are TGTGCCAGCAGACGGACAGAACAAGAGACCCAGTACTTC.

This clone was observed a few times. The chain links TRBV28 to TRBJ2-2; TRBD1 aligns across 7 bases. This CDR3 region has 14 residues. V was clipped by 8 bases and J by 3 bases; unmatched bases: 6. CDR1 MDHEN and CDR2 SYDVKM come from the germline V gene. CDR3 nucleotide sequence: TGTGCCAGCCGAACAGGGGTCGACACCGGGGAGCTGTTTTTT. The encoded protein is CASRTGVDTGELFF. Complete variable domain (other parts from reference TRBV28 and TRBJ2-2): DVKVTQSSRYLVKRTGEKVFLECVQDMDHENMFWYRQDPGLGLRLIYFSYDVKMKEKGDIPEGYSVSREKKERFSLILESASTNQTSMYLCASRTGVDTGELFFGEGSRLTVL.

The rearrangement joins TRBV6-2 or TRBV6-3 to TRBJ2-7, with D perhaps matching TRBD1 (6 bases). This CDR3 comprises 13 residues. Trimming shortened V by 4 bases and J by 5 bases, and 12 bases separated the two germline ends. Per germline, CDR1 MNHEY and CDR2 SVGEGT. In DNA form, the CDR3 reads TGTGCCAGCAGTTCGGCAGGGGTGAACGAGCAGTACTTC. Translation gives CASSSAGVNEQYF.

CDR3 bases: TGTGCCAGCAGTCTCCCACTAGAAATCTACGAGCAGTACTTC. Protein sequence: CASSLPLEIYEQYF. V usage is TRBV28 and J usage is TRBJ2-7; weak D call: TRBD2 (5 bases). The germline V and J ends were trimmed by 5 bases and 3 bases, with 14 bases remaining between them. This CDR3 region has 14 residues. CDR1 is MDHEN, CDR2 SYDVKM, per germline.

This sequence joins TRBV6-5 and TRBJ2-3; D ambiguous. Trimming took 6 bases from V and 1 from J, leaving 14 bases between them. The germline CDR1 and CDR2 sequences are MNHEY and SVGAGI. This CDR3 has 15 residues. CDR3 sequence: CASRWARAGTDTQYF. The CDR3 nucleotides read TGTGCCAGCAGATGGGCTAGAGCCGGCACAGATACGCAGTATTTT.

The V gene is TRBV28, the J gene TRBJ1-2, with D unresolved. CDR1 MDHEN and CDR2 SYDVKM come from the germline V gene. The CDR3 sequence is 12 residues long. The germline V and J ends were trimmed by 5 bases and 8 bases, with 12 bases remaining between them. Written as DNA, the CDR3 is TGTGCCAGCAGTACCTCGAACGGGGGCTACACCTTC. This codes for CASSTSNGGYTF.

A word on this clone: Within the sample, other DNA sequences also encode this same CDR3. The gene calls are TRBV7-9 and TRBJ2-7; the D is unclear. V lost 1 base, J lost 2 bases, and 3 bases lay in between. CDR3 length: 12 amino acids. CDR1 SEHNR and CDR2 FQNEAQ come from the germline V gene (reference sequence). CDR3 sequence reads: CASSLGAYEQYF. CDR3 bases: TGTGCCAGCAGCTTAGGCGCCTACGAGCAGTACTTC. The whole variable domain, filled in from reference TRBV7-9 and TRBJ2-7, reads DTGVSQNPRHKITKRGQNVTFRCDPISEHNRLYWYRQTLGQGPEFLTYFQNEAQLEKSRLLSDRFSAERPKGSFSTLEIQRTEQGDSAMYLCASSLGAYEQYFGPGTRLTVT.

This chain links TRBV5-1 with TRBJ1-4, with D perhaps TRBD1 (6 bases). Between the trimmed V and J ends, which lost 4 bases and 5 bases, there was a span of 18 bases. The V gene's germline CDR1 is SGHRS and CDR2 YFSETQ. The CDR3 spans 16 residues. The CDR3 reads CASSQTGGRGNEKLFF. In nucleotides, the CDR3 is TGCGCCAGCAGCCAAACCGGCGGCAGGGGAAATGAAAAACTGTTTTTT.

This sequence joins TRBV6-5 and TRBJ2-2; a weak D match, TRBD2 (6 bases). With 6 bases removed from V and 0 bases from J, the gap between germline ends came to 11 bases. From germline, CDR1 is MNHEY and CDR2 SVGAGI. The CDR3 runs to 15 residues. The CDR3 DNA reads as TGTGCCAGCAGGGGGGGACCGGCGAACACCGGGGAGCTGTTTTTT. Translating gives CASRGGPANTGELFF.

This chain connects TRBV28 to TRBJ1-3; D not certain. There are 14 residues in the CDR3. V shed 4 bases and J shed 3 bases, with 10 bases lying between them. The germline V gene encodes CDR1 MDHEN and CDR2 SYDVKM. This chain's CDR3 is CASSYAAGGNTIYF. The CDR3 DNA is TGTGCCAGCAGTTATGCAGCCGGTGGAAACACCATATATTTT. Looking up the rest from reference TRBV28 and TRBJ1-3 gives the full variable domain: DVKVTQSSRYLVKRTGEKVFLECVQDMDHENMFWYRQDPGLGLRLIYFSYDVKMKEKGDIPEGYSVSREKKERFSLILESASTNQTSMYLCASSYAAGGNTIYFGEGSWLTVV.

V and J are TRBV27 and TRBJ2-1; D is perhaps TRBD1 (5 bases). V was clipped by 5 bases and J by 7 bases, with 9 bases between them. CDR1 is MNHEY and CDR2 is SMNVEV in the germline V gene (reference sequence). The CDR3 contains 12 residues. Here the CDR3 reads CASSTQGNEQFF. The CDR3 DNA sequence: TGTGCCAGCAGTACGCAGGGTAATGAGCAGTTCTTC.

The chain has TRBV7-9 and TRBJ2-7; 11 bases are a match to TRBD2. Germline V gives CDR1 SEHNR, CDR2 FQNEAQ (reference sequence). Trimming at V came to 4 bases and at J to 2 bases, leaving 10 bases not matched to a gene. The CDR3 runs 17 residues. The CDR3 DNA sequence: TGTGCCAGCAGCTCCTCCTTAGCGGGAGGGTTCCCCTACGAGCAGTACTTC. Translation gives CASSSSLAGGFPYEQYF. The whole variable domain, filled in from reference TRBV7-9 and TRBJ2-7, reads DTGVSQNPRHKITKRGQNVTFRCDPISEHNRLYWYRQTLGQGPEFLTYFQNEAQLEKSRLLSDRFSAERPKGSFSTLEIQRTEQGDSAMYLCASSSSLAGGFPYEQYFGPGTRLTVT.

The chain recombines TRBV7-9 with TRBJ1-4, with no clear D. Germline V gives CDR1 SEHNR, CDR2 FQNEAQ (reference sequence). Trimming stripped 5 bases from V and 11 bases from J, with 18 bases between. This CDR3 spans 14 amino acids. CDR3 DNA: TGTGCCAGCAGCCTAGAGGGATTTGGTATGAAACTGTTTTTT. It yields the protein CASSLEGFGMKLFF.

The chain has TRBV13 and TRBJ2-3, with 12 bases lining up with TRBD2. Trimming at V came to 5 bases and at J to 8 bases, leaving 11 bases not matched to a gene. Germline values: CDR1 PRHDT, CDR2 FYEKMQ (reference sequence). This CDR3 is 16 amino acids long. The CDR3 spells CASSPFASGRVRTQYF. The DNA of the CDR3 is TGTGCCAGCAGCCCTTTCGCTAGCGGGAGGGTACGTACGCAGTATTTT.

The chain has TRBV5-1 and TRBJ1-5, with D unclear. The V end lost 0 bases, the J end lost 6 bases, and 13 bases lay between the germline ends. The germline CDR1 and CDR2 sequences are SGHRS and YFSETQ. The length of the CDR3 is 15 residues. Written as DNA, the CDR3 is TGCGCCAGCAGCTTGGAAGCTATCCACGGTCAGCCCCAGCATTTT. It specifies CASSLEAIHGQPQHF. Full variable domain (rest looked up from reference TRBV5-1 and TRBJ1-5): KAGVTQTPRYLIKTRGQQVTLSCSPISGHRSVSWYQQTPGQGLQFLFEYFSETQRNKGNFPGRFSGRQFSNSRSEMNVSTLELGDSALYLCASSLEAIHGQPQHFGDGTRLSIL.

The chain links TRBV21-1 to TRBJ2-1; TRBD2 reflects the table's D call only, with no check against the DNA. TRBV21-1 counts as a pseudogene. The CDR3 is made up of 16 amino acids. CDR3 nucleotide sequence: TGTGCCAGCACTGAGAGGCGGGAGACGGGGGACAATGAGCAGTTCTTC. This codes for CASTERRETGDNEQFF.